The 28 T cell receptor beta chains presented below share a single source sample, sequenced in a study of blood T cell repertoires in COVID-19. Measured with immunoSEQ multiplex PCR; TCRdb has only the in-frame clones, and not every one. The profile shows roughly 35,000 clones, roughly nine tenths of them singletons. The sequencing input was peripheral blood. Receptors originate from a man aged 50 to 60 with active or convalescent COVID-19.

The rearrangement joins TRBV9 to TRBJ1-6; 10 bases align to TRBD1. The CDR3 contains 13 residues. J lost 10 bases, V lost 7 bases, and 5 bases had no gene match. Germline V lookup: CDR1 SGDLS, CDR2 YYNGEE. The CDR3 DNA follows: TGTGCCAGCTCCGGGACAGGGGCCTCACCCCTCCACTTT. Translation gives CASSGTGASPLHF.

The CDR3 nucleotides read TGTGCCAGCAGCTTAGGAGTGGCAGGGGGAGAGCAGTACTTC. The encoded protein is CASSLGVAGGEQYF. The chain is built from TRBV7-9 and TRBJ2-7; 7 nucleotides line up with TRBD1. Germline V gene lookup returns CDR1 SEHNR and CDR2 FQNEAQ (reference sequence). The trim removed 1 base at V and 7 bases at J, leaving 7 bases unmatched. The CDR3 is 14 amino acids.

The chain employs TRBV6-2 or TRBV6-3 and TRBJ2-6, with 9 nucleotides matching TRBD1. This CDR3 comprises 20 residues. Unmatched junction bases numbered 15, after V lost 5 bases and J lost 1 base. Germline V CDR1 and CDR2: MNHEY, SVGEGT. DNA of the CDR3: TGTGCCAGCAGTCCAGGGCTATTCGGGACAGGGTGGTCTGGGGCCAACGTCCTGACTTTC. It encodes CASSPGLFGTGWSGANVLTF.

The chain employs TRBV4-3 and TRBJ1-5, with 8 nucleotides matching TRBD1. The CDR3 has 14 amino acids. The ends lost 2 bases at V and 5 bases at J; junction bases unmatched: 2. Germline CDR1 is LGHNA and CDR2 is YSLEER. The CDR3 sequence: CASSQYRGYQPQHF. For the CDR3, the DNA is TGCGCCAGCAGCCAATACAGGGGGTATCAGCCCCAGCATTTT.

The chain carries TRBV10-3 and TRBJ2-1; 7 nucleotides line up with TRBD1. This CDR3 comprises 13 residues. The germline V gene encodes CDR1 ENHRY and CDR2 SYGVKD. V was pared by 4 bases and J by 4 bases, with 1 base of the junction left unmatched. The CDR3 sequence: CAISGGQYNEQFF. The CDR3 nucleotides read TGTGCCATCAGTGGGGGACAGTACAATGAGCAGTTCTTC.

The CDR3 region is CASSHDSSGEYNEQFF. The CDR3 DNA reads as TGTGCCAGCAGCCACGACTCTAGCGGGGAATACAATGAGCAGTTCTTC. The V call is TRBV7-2, the J call TRBJ2-1; 9 bases match TRBD2. This CDR3 comprises 16 residues. Germline loops: CDR1 SGHTA, CDR2 FQGNSA. The V gene end was trimmed by 5 bases and the J gene end by 4 bases; junction bases not matched to a gene: 9.

The chain links TRBV28 to TRBJ1-2, with a weak D call TRBD1 (6 bases). Germline CDR1 MDHEN, CDR2 SYDVKM. The ends were cut back, 5 bases at V and 2 bases at J, with 18 bases in the middle. The CDR3 runs 16 residues. The DNA of the CDR3 is TGTGCCAGCAGTGCCTACTCGGGGGGCCCAAACTATGGCTACACCTTC. This gives the protein CASSAYSGGPNYGYTF.

V and J are TRBV6-2 or TRBV6-3 and TRBJ2-1; 7 nucleotides agree with TRBD2. V was pared by 0 bases and J by 4 bases, with 9 bases of the junction left unmatched. The germline V gene has CDR1 MNHEY and CDR2 SVGEGT. The CDR3 loop spans 17 amino acids. The CDR3 bases are TGTGCCAGCAGTTACTCTCCGTGGGGGGAGGGGTACAATGAGCAGTTCTTC. It encodes CASSYSPWGEGYNEQFF.

A few counts support this clone. The chain carries TRBV4-2 and TRBJ2-1, with 7 positions matching TRBD2. The V segment lost 1 base and the J segment 7 bases; nucleotides outside the gene matches: 7. This CDR3 comprises 15 residues. The V gene's germline CDR1 is LGHNA and CDR2 YNFKEQ. Here the CDR3 reads CASSQARREWNEQFF. CDR3 DNA sequence: TGTGCCAGCAGCCAAGCAAGGCGGGAGTGGAATGAGCAGTTCTTC.

The V gene is TRBV7-5, the J gene TRBJ1-4; the DNA was not used to check the table's D call, TRBD1. TRBV7-5 has pseudogene status. This CDR3 has 14 amino acids. For the CDR3, the DNA is TGTGCCAGAAGCTCGGGACAGATTAATGAAAAACTGTTTTTT. Translated: CARSSGQINEKLFF.

The chain joins TRBV11-3 to TRBJ1-6; D ambiguous. Germline CDR1 and CDR2: SGHNT and YENEEA. Trimming shortened V by 4 bases and J by 13 bases, and 14 bases separated the two germline ends. The CDR3 is 13 amino acids. The DNA for the CDR3 is TGTGCCAGCAGCTCCACTAGGACCTCCCCCCTCCACTTT. This translates into CASSSTRTSPLHF.

The chain joins TRBV5-4 to TRBJ2-1, with D perhaps TRBD1 (5 bases). Trimming left V 0 bases short and J 1 base short, with 8 bases between. The CDR3 totals 15 residues. Germline values: CDR1 SGHNT, CDR2 YYREEE (reference sequence). The CDR3 reads CASSLGGSSYNEQFF. In DNA, the CDR3 is TGTGCCAGCAGCTTGGGGGGCAGTTCCTACAATGAGCAGTTCTTC.

V gene TRBV30 combines with J gene TRBJ2-3; TRBD2 aligns across 11 bases. Germline values: CDR1 GTSNPN, CDR2 SVGIG (reference sequence). V shed 3 bases, J shed 2 bases, and the junction held 4 bases outside the gene matches. This CDR3 has 15 residues. The CDR3 DNA sequence: TGTGCCTGGAGCCGACTAGCGGGACCCACAGATACGCAGTATTTT. This gives the protein CAWSRLAGPTDTQYF.

This clone has just a few counts. V usage is TRBV28 and J usage is TRBJ1-6, with D unclear. This CDR3 is built from 15 residues. The ends were cut back, 6 bases at V and 10 bases at J, with 19 bases in the middle. CDR1 and CDR2 from the germline V gene are MDHEN and SYDVKM. The CDR3 here is CASSLLEPSVSPLHF. CDR3 DNA sequence: TGTGCCAGCAGCCTCCTCGAACCCAGCGTATCACCCCTCCACTTT.

This chain connects TRBV4-3 to TRBJ2-2; 14 bases align to TRBD2. The junction had 7 bases not matched to a gene; V was cut back by 3 bases and J by 4 bases. The germline V gene encodes CDR1 LGHNA and CDR2 YSLEER. The CDR3 sequence is 18 residues long. This CDR3 reads CASSQTSGRALGTGELFF. CDR3 in DNA: TGCGCCAGCAGCCAGACTAGCGGGAGGGCCTTGGGCACCGGGGAGCTGTTTTTT.

The chain couples TRBV2 to TRBJ2-5, with D hard to call. V was shortened by 4 bases and J by 5 bases, with 8 bases between the two germline ends. Looked up from germline, CDR1 is SNHLY and CDR2 is FYNNEI. This CDR3 has 12 residues. The CDR3 spells CASSVERETQYF. The CDR3, as DNA: TGTGCCAGCAGTGTAGAACGGGAGACCCAGTACTTC.

CDR3 bases: TGCAGTGCTAGTAGGGACAGGGGCTACGAGCAGTACTTC. Translation: CSASRDRGYEQYF. This chain joins TRBV20-1 and TRBJ2-7; TRBD1 agrees at 10 bases. The CDR3 is 13 amino acids. After removal of 3 bases from V and 3 bases from J, the junction contained 2 bases not matched to a gene. Germline-derived CDR1 and CDR2 are DFQATT and SNEGSKA (reference sequence).

The V call is TRBV29-1, the J call TRBJ2-3, with a weak D call TRBD2 (5 bases). The germline gives CDR1 SQVTM, CDR2 ANQGSEA. The V gene lost 6 bases and the J gene lost 9 bases, with 16 bases spanning the gap. This CDR3 has 12 amino acids. The chain's CDR3 is CSVPAGAQTQYF. The CDR3, as DNA: TGCAGCGTCCCCGCGGGCGCTCAGACGCAGTATTTT.

V and J are TRBV19 and TRBJ2-2, with D hard to call. V was trimmed by 1 base and J by 6 bases, leaving 12 bases between them. From germline, CDR1 is LNHDA and CDR2 SQIVND (reference sequence). This CDR3 spans 15 amino acids. This chain's CDR3 is CASSIGVVSSGELFF. In DNA form, the CDR3 reads TGTGCCAGTAGTATAGGAGTAGTTTCCTCCGGGGAGCTGTTTTTT.

The CDR3 coding sequence is TGTGCCAGCATTCCGGGACAGGGGACGAGAAACACCATATATTTT. Translated, it gives CASIPGQGTRNTIYF. The chain combines TRBV5-5 with TRBJ1-3, with 10 nucleotides matching TRBD1. From germline, CDR1 is SGHKS and CDR2 YYEKEE (reference sequence). J gave up 5 bases and V 6 bases, and 8 bases lay outside the gene matches. The CDR3 is 15 residues long.

V and J are TRBV2 and TRBJ1-5, with D possibly TRBD1 on 6 matching bases. The CDR3 spans 16 residues. The V gene lost 0 bases and the J gene lost 7 bases, with 16 bases spanning the gap. Germline CDR1 and CDR2: SNHLY and FYNNEI. In DNA, the CDR3 is TGTGCCAGCAGTGAAGCGGGGGGAGGGGGGCGGCAGCCCCAGCATTTT. It is translated as CASSEAGGGGRQPQHF.

The V call is TRBV6-5, the J call TRBJ2-3, with D tentatively TRBD1 (5 bases). The CDR3 consists of 15 residues. V lost 2 bases, J lost 1 base, and 10 bases lay in between. The germline V gene encodes CDR1 MNHEY and CDR2 SVGAGI. CDR3 sequence: CASSYQGSRTDTQYF. The CDR3 nucleotides are TGTGCCAGCAGTTACCAGGGCTCTCGCACAGATACGCAGTATTTT.

The chain recombines TRBV15 with TRBJ2-2, with D maybe TRBD1 (5 bases). Germline V gives CDR1 LNHNV, CDR2 YYDKDF (reference sequence). Trimming shortened V by 0 bases and J by 9 bases, and 14 bases separated the two germline ends. The CDR3 length is 15 residues. The CDR3 coding sequence is TGTGCCACCAGCAGAGATGGGGCCGGGCGGTGGGAGCTGTTTTTT. Translating gives CATSRDGAGRWELFF.

The chain employs TRBV7-9 and TRBJ2-1; weak D call: TRBD1 (5 bases). Trimming removed 4 bases from V and 8 bases from J, with 9 bases in between. The CDR3 loop spans 12 amino acids. CDR1 is SEHNR and CDR2 is FQNEAQ in the germline V gene (reference sequence). CDR3 sequence reads: CASSSAGYEQFF. In DNA, the CDR3 is TGTGCCAGCAGCTCTGCAGGGTATGAGCAGTTCTTC.

The CDR3 bases are TGTGCCAGCAGCTTTGGGACTAGCGGGTACGAGCAGTACTTC. Amino acids: CASSFGTSGYEQYF. V gene TRBV7-2 combines with J gene TRBJ2-7; 12 bases fit TRBD2. V lost 3 bases to trimming and J lost 4 bases; unmatched junction nucleotides: 1. Germline V lookup: CDR1 SGHTA, CDR2 FQGNSA. The CDR3 consists of 14 residues.

This chain links TRBV5-6 with TRBJ2-1; 12 bases line up with TRBD1. V was pared by 3 bases and J by 1 base, with 5 bases of the junction left unmatched. CDR3 length equals 17 residues. The germline gives CDR1 SGHDT, CDR2 YYEEEE. The CDR3 loop reads CASSWGQGARSYNEQFF. The CDR3 DNA is TGTGCCAGCAGCTGGGGACAGGGGGCTAGGTCCTACAATGAGCAGTTCTTC.

The chain couples TRBV4-1 to TRBJ2-4; 7 positions match TRBD1. Trimming took 1 base from V and 5 from J; bases not matched to a gene: 8. The length of the CDR3 is 16 residues. Germline V CDR1 and CDR2: MGHRA, YSYEKL. This chain's CDR3 is CASSQVETGTQNIQYF. The CDR3 coding sequence is TGCGCCAGCAGCCAAGTGGAGACAGGGACCCAAAACATTCAGTACTTC.

J is TRBJ1-1 and V is TRBV5-1, with D perhaps matching TRBD1 (6 bases). The germline V gene has CDR1 SGHRS and CDR2 YFSETQ. The V end was cut by 3 bases, the J end by 1 base, with 13 bases between. The CDR3 is 15 residues long. In DNA, the CDR3 is TGCGCCAGCAGCTCCACGACAGGAAAGAACACTGAAGCTTTCTTT. Amino acids: CASSSTTGKNTEAFF.